This T cell receptor (beta chain) was sequenced during a study of human T cells and chemical hapten exposure. Study information: Women made up most patients, who had alopecia areata, totalis or universalis. How much TCR each sample yielded varied, mostly because pooled library volumes differed slightly.

The time point was: patch test 3, about 24 weeks after DPC sensitization. Sample treatment: therapeutic diphenylcyclopropenone sensitization with weekly scalp DPC. The CDR3 is 18 residues long. V was shortened by 0 bases and J by 5 bases, with 22 bases between the two germline ends. Germline V lookup: CDR1 SEHNR, CDR2 FQNEAQ (reference sequence). TCRdb re-called the RACE reads with MiXCR, one entry per CDR3 protein. The table includes some 170,000 distinct CDR3 sequences, 25% to 30% detected once. The receptor's source is a woman aged 18-35 years with alopecia areata. Some clones in this sample may be carry-over from other donors' samples. This material consisted of whole blood, taken in connection with sensitization to the hapten diphenylcyclopropenone (DPC). V and J are TRBV7-9 and TRBJ1-1; D is undetermined. CDR3 DNA: TGTGCCAGCAGCTTAGCCCCTTCCCCAGACCGGGGTTTGACTGAAGCTTTCTTT. It specifies CASSLAPSPDRGLTEAFF.